The T cell receptor beta chain under discussion was sequenced for a study of blood T cell repertoires in COVID-19. The assay was immunoSEQ multiplex PCR, and TCRdb's table has in-frame clones only and misses some. The table includes fewer than 700,000 clones, about 88% detected once. This clone was observed a handful of times. Material for sequencing was peripheral blood. The TCR sequence derives from a woman aged 45 to 65 with COVID-19, enrolled during active disease.

CDR3 bases: TGTGCCAGCTGTCGAGGACAGGCGTCCTACGAGCAGTACTTC. Translation gives CASCRGQASYEQYF. The V call is TRBV2, the J call TRBJ2-7; 7 bases agree with TRBD1. Unmatched junction bases numbered 8, after V lost 8 bases and J lost 1 base. CDR1 is SNHLY, CDR2 FYNNEI, per germline. The CDR3 is 14 amino acids.